The clone carrying this T cell receptor (beta chain) appeared a few times. The record originates from a study of blood T cell repertoires in COVID-19. Generated by immunoSEQ multiplex PCR, the TCRdb table keeps only in-frame clones and is missing some. Among 60,000 to 90,000 clones listed, around 88% were seen once. The receptor comes from a human donor in a cohort sampled during active COVID-19. Sample: peripheral blood.

CDR3 in amino acids: CASSYSQDRVIVSNQPQHF. The CDR3 DNA reads as TGTGCCAGCAGTTACTCGCAGGACAGGGTAATTGTTAGCAATCAGCCCCAGCATTTT. The rearrangement uses TRBV6-2 or TRBV6-3 and TRBJ1-5; the match to TRBD1 covers 8 bases. This CDR3 contains 19 residues. CDR1 is MNHEY and CDR2 is SVGEGT in the germline V gene. V dropped 0 bases and J dropped 0; count of bases not matched to a gene: 10.